This TCR beta chain was sequenced for a study of Siglec-9 on CD8 T cells in melanoma. Whole-study results and caveats: Siglec-9 reportedly marks and regulates an effector memory CD8+ T-cell subset apparently accumulating in melanoma tumors.

Trimming took 6 bases from V and 4 from J; bases not matched to a gene: 7. The length of the CDR3 is 13 residues. From germline, CDR1 is SGHRS and CDR2 YFSETQ. This clone was seen once. Its matching antigen is unknown. TCRdb's copy holds only in-frame clones and misses some; the assay was immunoSEQ multiplex PCR. Of tens of thousands of clones in the sample, 80% were seen once. The chain employs TRBV5-1 and TRBJ2-7; 7 bases match TRBD1. This clonotype originated in a human donor in good health. The sequencing input was Siglec-9- CD8+ T cells sorted from blood. The CDR3 DNA reads as TGCGCCAGCAACGGGGACAGTAAATACGAGCAGTACTTC. It translates to CASNGDSKYEQYF.